The rows below give T cell receptor beta chains drawn from one sample of a study of early T cells in non-severe SARS-CoV-2 infection. TCRdb called the 5' RACE reads again in MiXCR, with one record for every CDR3 protein. The profile shows approximately 38,000 distinct CDR3 sequences, 3.5% to 5% of them singletons. The specimen sequenced was whole blood. The receptors were gathered from an adult who was a healthcare worker with PCR-confirmed SARS-CoV-2 infection or an uninfected control (not recorded which). The CDR3 runs from the conserved cysteine through the conserved F or W. D genes are given only for firm matches. Not all rows give a size; the values are once, few, many and, for expanded clones, a class.

size	V	D	J	CDR3	DNA
.	TRBV7-8	.	TRBJ1-3	CASSLEGFGNTIYF	TGTGCCAGCAGCTTAGAAGGGTTTGGAAACACCATATATTTT
.	TRBV29-1	.	TRBJ2-3	CSEQQDTQYF	TGCAGCGAACAGCAGGATACGCAGTATTTT
many	TRBV18	.	TRBJ2-3	CASSPPLTPFPTQYF	TGTGCCAGCTCACCACCCCTGACGCCGTTTCCGACGCAGTATTTT
many	TRBV20-1	TRBD1	TRBJ2-1	CSAFTPGQAYNEQFF	TGCAGTGCCTTTACACCGGGACAGGCCTACAATGAGCAGTTCTTC
many	TRBV7-3	.	TRBJ1-1	CASSLMGNTEAFF	TGTGCCAGCAGTCTAATGGGGAACACTGAAGCTTTCTTT
many	TRBV4-2	.	TRBJ2-1	CASSQEVEKTSNEQFF	TGTGCCAGCAGCCAAGAAGTTGAGAAGACTAGCAATGAGCAGTTCTTC
many	TRBV24-1	TRBD1	TRBJ1-4	CATSDLRDRGLMANEKLFF	TGTGCCACCAGTGATTTGCGGGACAGGGGGCTTATGGCTAATGAAAAACTGTTTTTT
few	TRBV12-3/TRBV12-4	TRBD1	TRBJ1-1	CASSLSLGGNTEAFF	TGTGCCAGCAGTTTATCTCTAGGGGGCAACACTGAAGCTTTCTTT
many	TRBV12-3/TRBV12-4	TRBD1	TRBJ2-3	CASRGGGDTQYF	TGTGCCAGCAGAGGGGGCGGGGATACGCAGTATTTT
medium-sized	TRBV12-3/TRBV12-4	.	TRBJ2-7	CASSSRGRDEQYF	TGTGCCAGCAGTTCACGGGGACGGGACGAGCAGTACTTC
many	TRBV18	TRBD2	TRBJ2-7	CASSPSGGSYEQYF	TGTGCCAGCTCACCTAGCGGGGGAAGCTACGAGCAGTACTTC
.	TRBV3-1	.	TRBJ2-3	CASSQQQDTQYF	TGTGCCAGCAGCCAACAACAAGATACGCAGTATTTT
.	TRBV3-1	TRBD1	TRBJ1-2	CASSPRGLYGYTF	TGTGCCAGCAGCCCGAGGGGGCTCTATGGCTACACCTTC
few	TRBV2	.	TRBJ2-1	CASSEVAASYNEQFF	TGTGCCAGCAGTGAAGTGGCGGCCAGTTACAATGAGCAGTTCTTC
many	TRBV6-6	.	TRBJ2-2	CASSSLRTGELFF	TGTGCCAGCAGTTCCCTGAGGACCGGGGAGCTGTTTTTT
many	TRBV5-4	.	TRBJ1-2	CASSLGQGLSSYGYTF	TGTGCCAGCAGCTTGGGGCAGGGGCTATCCTCTTATGGCTACACCTTC
many	TRBV6-2/TRBV6-3	TRBD2	TRBJ2-7	CASTYRPQGGLPSYEQYF	TGTGCCAGCACCTACAGGCCCCAGGGAGGGCTTCCATCCTACGAGCAGTACTTC
many	TRBV10-3	.	TRBJ2-2	CAISESEGAETGELFF	TGTGCCATCAGTGAGTCGGAGGGGGCAGAAACCGGGGAGCTGTTTTTT
many	TRBV28	.	TRBJ1-2	CASSFPPGGAYGYTF	TGTGCCAGCAGTTTCCCCCCGGGGGGTGCCTATGGCTACACCTTC
many	TRBV2	TRBD1	TRBJ2-5	CASSPRTGAETQYF	TGTGCCAGCAGTCCTAGGACAGGGGCAGAGACCCAGTACTTC
many	TRBV5-5	TRBD1	TRBJ2-7	CASSFTGGPYEQYF	TGTGCCAGCAGCTTCACAGGGGGACCCTACGAGCAGTACTTC
many	TRBV6-2/TRBV6-3	.	TRBJ2-7	CASKGGSLIYEQYF	TGTGCCAGCAAGGGCGGCAGCTTGATTTACGAGCAGTACTTC
many	TRBV7-6	.	TRBJ2-3	CASSLDVGYTTDTQYF	TGTGCCAGCAGCTTAGACGTGGGGTACACTACAGATACGCAGTATTTT
many	TRBV5-4	TRBD1	TRBJ2-5	CASSLVGQGRVQETQYF	TGTGCCAGCAGCTTGGTAGGACAGGGGAGGGTACAAGAGACCCAGTACTTC
many	TRBV7-3	.	TRBJ2-1	CASSPHQRGSYNEQFF	TGTGCCAGCAGCCCGCATCAGCGCGGCTCCTACAATGAGCAGTTCTTC
many	TRBV6-5	TRBD1	TRBJ2-7	CASTPRQGALPRSYEQYF	TGTGCCAGCACTCCTCGGCAGGGGGCCTTGCCTCGCTCCTACGAGCAGTACTTC
many	TRBV11-2	.	TRBJ1-6	CASSLGWVAPLHF	TGTGCCAGCAGCTTAGGATGGGTAGCTCCCCTCCACTTT
many	TRBV19	TRBD1	TRBJ2-4	CASSITRDSKNIQYF	TGTGCCAGTAGCATTACCCGGGACAGTAAAAACATTCAGTACTTC
many	TRBV7-6	TRBD1	TRBJ1-5	CASSLETGALFNQPQHF	TGTGCCAGCAGCTTAGAGACAGGGGCGCTCTTCAATCAGCCCCAGCATTTT
many	TRBV12-3/TRBV12-4	.	TRBJ1-5	CASSLDRAVNQPQHF	TGTGCCAGCAGTTTAGACAGAGCCGTCAATCAGCCCCAGCATTTT
.	TRBV10-3	.	TRBJ2-3	CAIGLHGGTDTQYF	TGTGCCATCGGACTCCACGGGGGCACAGATACGCAGTATTTT
few	TRBV20-1	.	TRBJ2-2	CSAARPTGELFF	TGCAGTGCTGCTAGACCAACCGGGGAGCTGTTTTTT
.	TRBV19	.	TRBJ1-5	CASHGTRNQPQHF	TGTGCCAGCCACGGGACACGCAATCAGCCCCAGCATTTT
few	TRBV6-5	TRBD1	TRBJ2-6	CASRGQGRAGANVLTF	TGTGCCAGCAGGGGACAGGGAAGAGCTGGGGCCAACGTCCTGACTTTC
many	TRBV19	.	TRBJ1-5	CASSTQGHQPQHF	TGTGCCAGTAGCACCCAGGGTCATCAGCCCCAGCATTTT
many	TRBV21-1	.	TRBJ2-1	CASSLASANEQFF	TGTGCCAGCAGCCTCGCTAGCGCCAATGAGCAGTTCTTC
many	TRBV4-3	.	TRBJ1-6	CASSQGTDNSPLHF	TGCGCCAGCAGCCAAGGGACAGATAATTCACCCCTCCACTTT
.	TRBV20-1	.	TRBJ1-2	CSASEGTNYGYTF	TGCAGTGCTAGCGAGGGAACCAACTATGGCTACACCTTC
many	TRBV10-3	.	TRBJ2-2	CAISESLARGAGELFF	TGTGCCATCAGTGAGTCGCTAGCCCGAGGGGCCGGGGAGCTGTTTTTT
few	TRBV13	.	TRBJ2-5	CASSLPPQETQYF	TGTGCCAGCAGCCTCCCCCCTCAAGAGACCCAGTACTTC
many	TRBV6-1	.	TRBJ2-3	CASSESRHTDTQYF	TGTGCCAGCAGTGAAAGCAGGCACACAGATACGCAGTATTTT
many	TRBV7-2	.	TRBJ1-2	CASSLEETSYGYTF	TGTGCCAGCAGCCTAGAGGAGACCTCCTATGGCTACACCTTC
many	TRBV20-1	TRBD2	TRBJ2-1	CSARDQGGGPTPSSYNEQFF	TGCAGTGCTAGAGATCAGGGCGGGGGGCCTACACCGAGCTCCTACAATGAGCAGTTCTTC
few	TRBV20-1	TRBD2	TRBJ2-7	CSASLLAGGYEQYF	TGCAGTGCTTCCCTACTAGCGGGGGGCTACGAGCAGTACTTC
many	TRBV3-1	.	TRBJ1-1	CASSWTENTEAFF	TGTGCCAGCAGCTGGACCGAGAACACTGAAGCTTTCTTT
many	TRBV7-9	.	TRBJ2-6	CASSLGSLRPSGANVLTF	TGTGCCAGCAGCTTAGGTTCGTTACGGCCCTCTGGGGCCAACGTCCTGACTTTC
many	TRBV24-1	.	TRBJ2-1	CATSAAFGISYNEQFF	TGTGCCACCAGTGCCGCTTTTGGGATCTCCTACAATGAGCAGTTCTTC
many	TRBV11-2	.	TRBJ2-3	CASSLALAAGSTDTQYF	TGTGCCAGCAGCTTAGCCCTCGCCGCGGGGAGCACAGATACGCAGTATTTT
.	TRBV3-1	.	TRBJ2-5	CASSPGGLGETQYF	TGTGCCAGCAGCCCAGGGGGACTAGGAGAGACCCAGTACTTC
many	TRBV4-3	.	TRBJ1-2	CASSQEKASFYGYTF	TGCGCCAGCAGCCAAGAGAAGGCCAGCTTCTATGGCTACACCTTC
many	TRBV7-2	TRBD2	TRBJ2-3	CASSSSGGPDTQYF	TGTGCCAGCAGCTCTAGCGGGGGGCCAGATACGCAGTATTTT
many	TRBV7-2	TRBD2	TRBJ2-3	CASSSIGGAWARTDTQYF	TGTGCCAGCAGCTCCATCGGGGGGGCCTGGGCTCGTACAGATACGCAGTATTTT
many	TRBV12-3/TRBV12-4	.	TRBJ1-6	CASSLARDSPLHF	TGTGCCAGCAGTTTAGCGCGAGACTCACCCCTCCACTTT